The 26 T cell receptor beta chains in this list originate from one sample, sequenced in a study of post-analysis software for immune sequencing data. Points from the study as a whole: Among roughly 5 TRBV segments more frequent in patients than controls were TRBV5-6, TRBV5-1 and TRBV20-1.

Their specific antigens are unknown. TCR beta libraries were prepared from cDNA with unique molecular identifiers. TCRdb itself ran the PCR reads through MiXCR, one entry per CDR3 protein. This table has about half a million distinct CDR3 sequences, roughly 34% appearing once. Sequencing input: blood. These receptors were obtained from a girl under 18 with multiple sclerosis.

This clonotype has a handful of counts. CDR3 protein: CASSFGARSTNEKLFF. CDR3 bases: TGTGCCAGCAGTTTCGGTGCGAGGAGTACTAATGAAAAACTGTTTTTT. The chain uses TRBV6-2 or TRBV6-3 and TRBJ1-4; D is unresolved. Trimming pared 4 bases from V and 2 bases from J, leaving 14 bases between. The germline V gene has CDR1 MNHEY and CDR2 SVGEGT. The CDR3 extends over 16 amino acids.

The table lists this clonotype with a few counts. This rearrangement joins TRBV12-3 or TRBV12-4 to TRBJ2-7, with 7 nucleotides matching TRBD2. V dropped 8 bases and J dropped 0; count of bases not matched to a gene: 13. The CDR3 extends over 16 amino acids. CDR3 nucleotides: TGTGCCAGCGGCCTGCTCCCGGGGGGTCCCTCCTACGAGCAGTACTTC. Amino acid sequence: CASGLLPGGPSYEQYF.

This chain connects TRBV29-1 to TRBJ2-1; 10 nucleotides align to TRBD2. Germline-derived CDR1 and CDR2 are SQVTM and ANQGSEA. V trimming: 4 bases; J trimming: 8 bases; junction bases outside the gene matches: 5. The CDR3 runs 13 residues. The CDR3 DNA reads as TGCAGCGTTGCGGCTAGCGGGGGTTATGAGCAGTTCTTC. Protein sequence: CSVAASGGYEQFF.

The chain is built from TRBV20-1 and TRBJ2-5; either TRBD1 or TRBD2 may supply D (5 bases each). The CDR3 loop spans 15 amino acids. Germline CDR1 and CDR2: DFQATT and SNEGSKA (reference sequence). The V gene lost 6 bases and the J gene lost 4 bases, with 21 bases spanning the gap. CDR3 in amino acids: CSAPTPGPGLETQYF. The CDR3 nucleotides are TGCAGTGCCCCAACCCCGGGGCCGGGCTTAGAGACCCAGTACTTC.

The CDR3 region has the DNA TGCAGCGCCCGGGACACCCAACCCTACAATGAGCAGTTCTTC. Translating gives CSARDTQPYNEQFF. This chain connects TRBV29-1 to TRBJ2-1; TRBD1 might be the D (6 bases). Germline CDR1 and CDR2: SQVTM and ANQGSEA. The V end was cut by 7 bases, the J end by 2 bases, with 15 bases between. This CDR3 is 14 amino acids long.

The chain is built from TRBV6-5 and TRBJ1-1; possible D gene TRBD1, 6 bases. Trimming removed 2 bases at V and 0 bases at J, with 10 bases between. Germline-derived CDR1 and CDR2 are MNHEY and SVGAGI. This CDR3 is built from 15 residues. This CDR3 reads CASSYEGGLNTEAFF. The CDR3 DNA reads as TGTGCCAGCAGTTACGAGGGGGGTTTGAACACTGAAGCTTTCTTT.

This clonotype was picked up a small number of times. The V and J genes are TRBV6-5 and TRBJ1-2; 10 bases map to TRBD1. V gave up 5 bases and J gave up 0 bases; unmatched junction bases: 6. CDR3 size: 16 residues. Germline-derived CDR1 and CDR2 are MNHEY and SVGAGI. The DNA of the CDR3 is TGTGCCAGCAGTCCCCGGGACAGGGGACCTAACTATGGCTACACCTTC. Encoded protein: CASSPRDRGPNYGYTF.

The chain couples TRBV4-1 to TRBJ2-3, with D possibly being TRBD1 or TRBD2 (6 bases each). Trimming pared 9 bases from V and 1 base from J, leaving 17 bases between. This CDR3 contains 15 residues. Germline assignment: CDR1 MGHRA and CDR2 YSYEKL. CDR3: CASMFRGEGTDTQYF. DNA for the CDR3: TGCGCCAGTATGTTTAGGGGGGAGGGCACAGATACGCAGTATTTT.

The V gene is TRBV4-1, the J gene TRBJ2-7; 7 nucleotides align to TRBD1. J gave up 3 bases and V 4 bases, and 9 bases lay outside the gene matches. CDR3 length: 15 amino acids. Germline-derived CDR1 and CDR2 are MGHRA and YSYEKL. CDR3 sequence (DNA): TGCGCCAGCAGCCCCTTATATCAGGGGGTCTACGAGCAGTACTTC. Amino acid sequence: CASSPLYQGVYEQYF.

The chain has TRBV6-5 and TRBJ2-2; 7 bases match TRBD1. V lost 6 bases, J lost 6 bases, and 7 bases stayed unmatched. The CDR3 sequence is 14 residues long. Germline-derived CDR1 and CDR2 are MNHEY and SVGAGI. The DNA for the CDR3 is TGTGCCAGCAGCCCACAGGGGTTGGCCGGGGAGCTGTTTTTT. Translating it yields CASSPQGLAGELFF.

The chain is built from TRBV15 and TRBJ2-3, with TRBD1 as a possible D gene (6 bases). The CDR3 sequence is 16 residues long. Between the trimmed V and J ends, which lost 11 bases and 4 bases, there was a span of 25 bases. Germline assignment: CDR1 LNHNV and CDR2 YYDKDF (reference sequence). The CDR3 region is CAPRIEGVGVADTQYF. Here the CDR3 DNA reads TGTGCCCCCCGGATCGAGGGGGTGGGAGTCGCAGATACGCAGTATTTT.

As to this clonotype: The conserved phenylalanine or tryptophan is not found at the CDR3 terminus, so this likely reflects a read error. The chain uses TRBV29-1 and TRBJ1-2, with D possibly TRBD1 on 5 matching bases. V was clipped by 5 bases and J by 4 bases, with 8 bases between them. In germline, CDR1 is SQVTM, CDR2 ANQGSEA. This CDR3 has 11 amino acids. The CDR3 DNA is TGCAGCGTTCTGGGGGTCTATGGCTACACCGTC. Its translation: CSVLGVYGYTV.

About this clonotype itself: A much larger clone lies a single base off, so this may be a read error. The chain has TRBV20-1 and TRBJ2-1; D may be TRBD1 (6 bases). The germline V gene encodes CDR1 DFQATT and CDR2 SNEGSKA (reference sequence). The CDR3 is 13 residues long. CDR3 bases: TGCAGTGCGCACCCGACAGGCTACAATGGGCAGTTCTTC. Translating gives CSAHPTGYNGQFF.

This clonotype appeared a single time. This may arise from a read error, as a much more abundant clone is one base away. The rearrangement joins TRBV10-3 to TRBJ2-5; D ambiguous. Germline lookup yields CDR1 ENHRY and CDR2 SYGVKD. There are 14 residues in the CDR3. CDR3 coding DNA: TGTGCCATCAGTAAGTCGGAACCCTTGGGGACCCAGTACTTC. Its translation is CAISKSEPLGTQYF.

This clonotype was recorded at least ten times. This chain connects TRBV5-1 to TRBJ2-7; D is unresolved. In germline, CDR1 is SGHRS, CDR2 YFSETQ. The CDR3 is 10 residues long. The ends were cut back, 4 bases at V and 3 bases at J, with 2 bases in the middle. CDR3 region: CASSNYEQYF. DNA for the CDR3: TGCGCCAGCAGCAACTACGAGCAGTACTTC.

The chain is built from TRBV11-2 and TRBJ2-4; 11 positions match TRBD2. The V gene's germline CDR1 is SGHAT and CDR2 FQNNGV. The length of the CDR3 is 18 residues. V shed 6 bases and J 0 bases; nucleotides not matched to a gene: 10. The CDR3 loop is CASRTLAGGSTAKNIQYF. CDR3 DNA sequence: TGTGCCAGCAGGACCTTAGCGGGGGGGTCAACAGCCAAAAACATTCAGTACTTC.

Written as DNA, the CDR3 is TGTGCCAGCAGCCAACCCGGCGCCGTCGGACTCCTGGGCTACACCTTC. This translates into CASSQPGAVGLLGYTF. The chain links TRBV3-1 to TRBJ1-2; D is unclear. The V end lost 2 bases, the J end lost 8 bases, and 21 bases lay between the germline ends. This CDR3 has 16 amino acids. Germline CDR1 LGHDT, CDR2 YNNKEL (reference sequence).

The V gene is TRBV4-1, the J gene TRBJ2-3; D not certain. The germline V gene has CDR1 MGHRA and CDR2 YSYEKL. V was pared by 3 bases and J by 2 bases, with 9 bases between. The CDR3 consists of 14 residues. For the CDR3, the DNA is TGCGCCAGCAGCCATGGGTCCTACACAGATACGCAGTATTTT. Amino acids: CASSHGSYTDTQYF.

Many counts were recorded for this clonotype. V gene TRBV4-1 combines with J gene TRBJ2-5, with D perhaps matching TRBD1 or TRBD2 (5 bases each). The CDR3 runs 15 residues. Trimming pared 1 base from V and 7 bases from J, leaving 16 bases between. Germline V gives CDR1 MGHRA, CDR2 YSYEKL. The CDR3, as DNA: TGCGCCAGCAGCCAAGTTCGAGGGACCCAGGGGACCCAGTACTTC. This encodes CASSQVRGTQGTQYF.

The V gene is TRBV27, the J gene TRBJ1-3; D ambiguous. The germline V and J ends were trimmed by 4 bases and 2 bases, with 12 bases remaining between them. Germline V CDR1 and CDR2: MNHEY, SMNVEV (reference sequence). The CDR3 loop spans 15 amino acids. CDR3 sequence reads: CASSYPRGTGNTIYF. For the CDR3, the DNA is TGTGCCAGCAGTTATCCCCGGGGTACTGGAAACACCATATATTTT.

The chain links TRBV7-2 to TRBJ2-7, with TRBD2 identical over 8 bases. V dropped 1 base and J dropped 6; count of bases not matched to a gene: 5. This CDR3 is 14 amino acids long. The germline V gene has CDR1 SGHTA and CDR2 FQGNSA. The CDR3 loop reads CASSLEISGAEQYF. In DNA, the CDR3 is TGTGCCAGCAGCTTAGAGATTAGCGGGGCCGAGCAGTACTTC.

The rearrangement joins TRBV2 to TRBJ1-1; D remains unclear. Trimming left V 4 bases short and J 2 bases short, with 14 bases between. From germline, CDR1 is SNHLY and CDR2 FYNNEI. This CDR3 contains 15 residues. CDR3 coding DNA: TGTGCCAGCAGTGGTCCGGACGCAACCAACACTGAAGCTTTCTTT. Translation: CASSGPDATNTEAFF.

The V and J genes are TRBV21-1 and TRBJ2-7; TRBD1 is the table's D call, not checked against the DNA. TRBV21-1 has pseudogene status. The CDR3 loop spans 17 amino acids. The CDR3 loop reads CASSKGYPTAAPYEQYF. CDR3 nucleotides: TGTGCCAGCAGCAAAGGCTATCCGACGGCGGCCCCCTACGAGCAGTACTTC.

The V gene is TRBV7-2, the J gene TRBJ2-7; 7 nucleotides match TRBD2. J lost 3 bases, V lost 5 bases, and 4 bases had no gene match. CDR1 is SGHTA, CDR2 FQGNSA, per germline. CDR3 length: 13 amino acids. The CDR3 reads CASSRWTSYEQYF. The CDR3 nucleotides are TGTGCCAGCAGCCGCTGGACTAGCTACGAGCAGTACTTC.

The chain employs TRBV6-6 and TRBJ2-3; no reliable D call. Germline CDR1 reads MNHNY; CDR2 reads SVGAGI (reference sequence). The V end was cut by 4 bases, the J end by 4 bases, with 15 bases between. The CDR3 covers 15 residues. The CDR3 here is CASSSPSDPPDTQYF. CDR3 nucleotide sequence: TGTGCCAGCAGTTCCCCGTCGGACCCCCCAGATACGCAGTATTTT.

This clonotype has only a few counts. A much larger clone differs from this one at a single base, so this may be a read error. CDR3 residues: CASSRQGADYEQYF. In DNA, the CDR3 is TGCGCCAGCTCAAGACAGGGGGCCGACTACGAGCAGTACTTC. The rearrangement uses TRBV5-1 and TRBJ2-7, with 10 nucleotides matching TRBD1. Germline trimming cut 7 bases from V and 3 bases from J; bases unmatched to any gene: 7. The germline V gene has CDR1 SGHRS and CDR2 YFSETQ. This CDR3 region has 14 residues.